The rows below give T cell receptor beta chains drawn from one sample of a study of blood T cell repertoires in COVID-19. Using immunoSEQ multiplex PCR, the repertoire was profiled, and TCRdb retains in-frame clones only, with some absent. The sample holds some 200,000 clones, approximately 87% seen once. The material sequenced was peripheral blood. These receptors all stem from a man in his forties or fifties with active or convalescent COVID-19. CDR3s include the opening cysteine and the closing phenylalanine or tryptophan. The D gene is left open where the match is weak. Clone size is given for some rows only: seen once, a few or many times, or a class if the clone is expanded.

TGTGCCAGTGTTCGAGGCAGAGGTGGCACCGGGGAGCTGTTTTTT | CASVRGRGGTGELFF | TRBJ2-2 | TRBV19 | - | -
TGTGCCAGTGCGACTAGCGGGGGAACCTACGAGCAGTACTTC | CASATSGGTYEQYF | TRBJ2-7 | TRBV4-2 | TRBD2 | few
TGTGCCAGCAGATGCCGAACAGAGACCGTTGAAAAACTGTTTTTT | CASRCRTETVEKLFF | TRBJ1-4 | TRBV7-3 | - | -
TGTGCCTGGGGATCGCCGGGACAGCACACAGATACGCAGTATTTT | CAWGSPGQHTDTQYF | TRBJ2-3 | TRBV30 | TRBD1 | -
TGTGCCAGCAGTTACTCGATGGGGGGGCGCAACTATGGCTACACCTTC | CASSYSMGGRNYGYTF | TRBJ1-2 | TRBV6-6 | - | -
TGTGCCAGCAGGGAGACTTCCGGGACAGGGTGGACTGAAGCTTTCTTT | CASRETSGTGWTEAFF | TRBJ1-1 | TRBV2 | TRBD1 | -
TGTGCCAGCAGTGGACAGTACCAAGAGACCCAGTACTTC | CASSGQYQETQYF | TRBJ2-5 | TRBV6-2/TRBV6-3 | - | -
TGTGCCAGCAGTGAGCCCGTGAGCTCTGGAAACACCATATATTTT | CASSEPVSSGNTIYF | TRBJ1-3 | TRBV28 | - | -
TGTGCCAGCAGAACCCGGGGTCTGGAAGGAAACATTCAGTACTTC | CASRTRGLEGNIQYF | TRBJ2-4 | TRBV6-5 | - | -
TGTGCCAGCAGACAGGGTGATTACTACGAGCAGTACTTC | CASRQGDYYEQYF | TRBJ2-7 | TRBV12-3/TRBV12-4 | - | -
TGTGCCACCAGCAGAGGGGTAGGACAGGGGGCCAGGGGGACTGAAGCTTTCTTT | CATSRGVGQGARGTEAFF | TRBJ1-1 | TRBV15 | TRBD1 | -
TGTGCCAGCAGTGAGTCCCAGGGGAAAAACAATGAGCAGTTCTTC | CASSESQGKNNEQFF | TRBJ2-1 | TRBV2 | - | -
TGTGCCAGCAGTGAGGCGGAGAACACCGGGGAGCTGTTTTTT | CASSEAENTGELFF | TRBJ2-2 | TRBV6-1 | - | -
TGTGCCACCAGCAGACAGCAGGGGTCCGGCGGGGAGCTGTTTTTT | CATSRQQGSGGELFF | TRBJ2-2 | TRBV15 | - | -
TGTGCCAGCGCTCGAGGTGTTCTAGCCAAAAACATTCAGTACTTC | CASARGVLAKNIQYF | TRBJ2-4 | TRBV28 | - | -
TGCGCCAGCAGCCAGGACGGGACAGGCACAGATACGCAGTATTTT | CASSQDGTGTDTQYF | TRBJ2-3 | TRBV4-1 | TRBD1 | -
TGTGCCAGCAGCCCCAGCTCTGGAAACACCATATATTTT | CASSPSSGNTIYF | TRBJ1-3 | TRBV9 | - | -